This passage covers 18 T cell receptor beta chains from one sample sequenced in a study of shared clonotypes between healthy human individuals. Naive CD8 cells were CD45RO-negative, positively selected for CCR7, excluding terminally differentiated effector memory CD45RA+ cells. Profiling relied on immunoSEQ multiplex PCR, and the TCRdb table lists in-frame clones only, not all of them. The data contain around 2,100,000 clones, about 95% of them seen just once; the ten biggest clones take up 1% to 1.5%. The material sequenced was naive CD8+ T cells sorted from blood. Every receptor here comes from a young man in good health.

CDR3 in amino acids: CASSPGLAGKETQYF. For the CDR3, the DNA is TGTGCCAGCAGCCCGGGACTAGCGGGAAAAGAGACCCAGTACTTC. This rearrangement joins TRBV7-8 to TRBJ2-5; 13 nucleotides line up with TRBD2. The CDR3 is made up of 15 amino acids. Trimming cost V 5 bases and J 3 bases; bases outside gene matches: 3. Looked up from germline, CDR1 is SGHVS and CDR2 is FQNEAQ.

On this clone itself: Other nucleotide sequences from this sample produce the same CDR3. CDR3 bases: TGCAGTGCTAGTCAGGAGACCCAGTACTTC. As protein: CSASQETQYF. This chain joins TRBV20-1 and TRBJ2-5; no reliable D call. V lost 3 bases, J lost 5 bases, and 4 bases lay in between. Germline loops: CDR1 DFQATT, CDR2 SNEGSKA (reference sequence). CDR3 length: 10 amino acids.

The V call is TRBV29-1, the J call TRBJ2-1, with D unresolved. This CDR3 has 16 residues. V was cut by 1 base and J by 0 bases, with 13 bases left in between. The germline V gene encodes CDR1 SQVTM and CDR2 ANQGSEA. DNA for the CDR3: TGCAGCGTTGAAGTTACGGACGGTAGCTCCTACAATGAGCAGTTCTTC. This sequence encodes CSVEVTDGSSYNEQFF.

The V gene is TRBV7-8, the J gene TRBJ2-5, with 16 bases aligning to TRBD2. J gave up 4 bases and V 5 bases, and 19 bases lay outside the gene matches. The CDR3 totals 21 residues. Germline lookup yields CDR1 SGHVS and CDR2 FQNEAQ. The chain's CDR3 is CASSAIFSGTSGGEARETQYF. The CDR3 DNA follows: TGTGCCAGCAGCGCAATTTTCTCCGGGACTAGCGGGGGGGAGGCTCGAGAGACCCAGTACTTC.

The rearrangement joins TRBV2 to TRBJ2-7, with no clear D. This CDR3 spans 12 amino acids. The ends were cut back, 7 bases at V and 4 bases at J, with 11 bases in the middle. The germline gives CDR1 SNHLY, CDR2 FYNNEI. CDR3 sequence: CASNNLEYEQYF. The DNA for the CDR3 is TGTGCCAGCAACAATCTGGAGTACGAGCAGTACTTC.

This chain uses TRBV5-1 with TRBJ2-3, with D possibly called TRBD1 or TRBD2 (5 bases each). CDR3 length: 13 residues. With 7 bases removed from V and 4 bases from J, the gap between germline ends came to 13 bases. Per germline, CDR1 SGHRS and CDR2 YFSETQ. CDR3 in DNA: TGCGCCAGCGGGACCCGGGTCTCAGATACGCAGTATTTT. This gives the protein CASGTRVSDTQYF.

The genes are TRBV7-9 and TRBJ2-1, with 9 bases matching TRBD1. Germline trimming cut 5 bases from V and 5 bases from J; bases unmatched to any gene: 10. Germline lookup yields CDR1 SEHNR and CDR2 FQNEAQ (reference sequence). The CDR3 extends over 16 amino acids. The CDR3 sequence: CASSTSGTGIHNEQFF. CDR3 DNA sequence: TGTGCCAGCAGCACGTCCGGGACAGGGATTCACAATGAGCAGTTCTTC. The whole variable domain, remainder taken from reference TRBV7-9 and TRBJ2-1, is DTGVSQNPRHKITKRGQNVTFRCDPISEHNRLYWYRQTLGQGPEFLTYFQNEAQLEKSRLLSDRFSAERPKGSFSTLEIQRTEQGDSAMYLCASSTSGTGIHNEQFFGPGTRLTVL.

The J gene is TRBJ1-4, the V gene TRBV6-6; 7 bases match TRBD1. Germline V lookup: CDR1 MNHNY, CDR2 SVGAGI (reference sequence). Unmatched junction bases numbered 4, after V lost 2 bases and J lost 7 bases. This CDR3 comprises 14 residues. As DNA, the CDR3 is TGTGCCAGCAGTTACGGAGGGGGCGGTGAAAAACTGTTTTTT. Amino acids: CASSYGGGGEKLFF.

This clone was counted once. The sample holds other DNA sequences that translate to the same CDR3. The chain combines TRBV6-5 with TRBJ2-3, with 7 nucleotides matching TRBD2. The CDR3 has 15 amino acids. J lost 1 base, V lost 2 bases, and 3 bases had no gene match. Germline V gene sequence: CDR1 MNHEY, CDR2 SVGAGI. The CDR3 DNA reads TGTGCCAGCAGTTACCGCGGGAGCGGCACAGATACGCAGTATTTT. Translated, it gives CASSYRGSGTDTQYF.

This chain joins TRBV13 and TRBJ2-5; 10 nucleotides line up with TRBD2. This CDR3 contains 17 residues. Germline trimming cut 6 bases from V and 5 bases from J; bases unmatched to any gene: 15. Germline CDR1 PRHDT, CDR2 FYEKMQ (reference sequence). CDR3 DNA: TGTGCCAGCAGTCTCCAGCCCGGGACTAGCGTCCGGGAGACCCAGTACTTC. Translation: CASSLQPGTSVRETQYF.

The chain employs TRBV27 and TRBJ1-6; 7 bases are shared with TRBD1. The J segment lost 10 bases and the V segment lost 5 bases, leaving 14 bases of the junction unmatched. CDR3 length: 16 amino acids. Germline V gives CDR1 MNHEY, CDR2 SMNVEV (reference sequence). The CDR3 sequence: CASSLSGTARVSPLHF. In DNA form, the CDR3 reads TGTGCCAGCAGTCTCTCGGGGACAGCGCGAGTATCACCCCTCCACTTT.

The V gene is TRBV7-8, the J gene TRBJ2-2, with D hard to call. V lost 5 bases and J 4 bases, leaving 17 bases between the germline ends. This CDR3 comprises 16 residues. Germline values: CDR1 SGHVS, CDR2 FQNEAQ. CDR3 sequence reads: CASSTENTGSTGELFF. CDR3 in DNA: TGTGCCAGCAGCACGGAAAACACGGGTTCCACCGGGGAGCTGTTTTTT.

This clone was picked up one time. The V call is TRBV6-5, the J call TRBJ2-1, with D unclear. The V end lost 0 bases, the J end lost 13 bases, and 16 bases lay between the germline ends. Germline V lookup: CDR1 MNHEY, CDR2 SVGAGI. CDR3 length: 14 amino acids. The CDR3 loop reads CASSYSEGRTEQFF. The CDR3 region has the DNA TGTGCCAGCAGTTACTCCGAAGGCCGTACGGAACAGTTCTTC.

The V call is TRBV2, the J call TRBJ2-1; 11 bases are a match to TRBD2. V lost 7 bases, J lost 7 bases, and 12 bases stayed unmatched. From germline, CDR1 is SNHLY and CDR2 FYNNEI. The CDR3 is 16 amino acids. The CDR3 reads CASTGPTSGRTNEQFF. As DNA, the CDR3 is TGTGCCAGCACAGGACCTACTAGCGGGAGAACTAATGAGCAGTTCTTC.

The gene calls are TRBV6-6 and TRBJ1-5; D perhaps matches TRBD1 (5 bases). The germline gives CDR1 MNHNY, CDR2 SVGAGI (reference sequence). V was pared by 5 bases and J by 1 base, with 12 bases between. The CDR3 is 15 amino acids. The chain's CDR3 is CASSKTGLSNQPQHF. CDR3 nucleotides: TGTGCCAGCAGTAAAACAGGATTAAGCAATCAGCCCCAGCATTTT.

Turning to this clone: Other DNA sequences in this specimen translate into the identical CDR3. The chain has TRBV27 and TRBJ2-2; TRBD2 agrees at 7 bases. With 2 bases clipped from V and 0 bases from J, the junction kept 0 bases outside the gene matches. This CDR3 region has 15 residues. The V gene's germline CDR1 is MNHEY and CDR2 SMNVEV (reference sequence). The DNA for the CDR3 is TGTGCCAGCAGTTTAGGGGGGGCGAACACCGGGGAGCTGTTTTTT. Its protein is CASSLGGANTGELFF.

The gene calls are TRBV27 and TRBJ2-1; 11 nucleotides agree with TRBD2. The J segment lost 9 bases and the V segment lost 0 bases, leaving 1 base of the junction unmatched. The CDR3 is made up of 14 amino acids. Germline V gives CDR1 MNHEY, CDR2 SMNVEV (reference sequence). The CDR3 loop reads CASSLSGLAGEQFF. The CDR3 DNA sequence: TGTGCCAGCAGTTTATCCGGACTAGCGGGTGAGCAGTTCTTC.

The chain uses TRBV7-9 and TRBJ1-5; 7 nucleotides align to TRBD1. The CDR3 contains 15 residues. Germline-derived CDR1 and CDR2 are SEHNR and FQNEAQ (reference sequence). V was pared by 5 bases and J by 4 bases, with 8 bases of the junction left unmatched. Here the CDR3 reads CASSNGTVVNQPQHF. The CDR3 region has the DNA TGTGCCAGCAGCAATGGGACAGTAGTAAATCAGCCCCAGCATTTT.